The rows below give T cell receptor beta chains drawn from one sample of a study of blood T cells in healthy people across ages. TCRdb re-derived calls from the 5' RACE reads in MiXCR, one entry per CDR3 protein. In the table there are hundreds of thousands of distinct CDR3 sequences, more than 25% of which are singletons. Input material: blood. The receptors originated from a woman aged 80 or older in good health. Both conserved end residues are part of each CDR3. The D gene is left open where the match is weak. Clone size appears in some rows only: once, few, many, or a class for an expanded clone.

abundance,d_gene,j_gene,v_gene,CDR3aa,CDR3nt
many,-,TRBJ1-1,TRBV12-3/TRBV12-4,CASRRDGKNTEAFF,TGTGCCAGCAGACGGGACGGGAAGAACACTGAAGCTTTCTTT
many,TRBD1,TRBJ2-1,TRBV19,CASRTMGQGHNEQFF,TGTGCCAGTAGGACGATGGGACAGGGCCACAATGAGCAGTTCTTC
few,-,TRBJ2-7,TRBV6-5,CASSPKGGTYEQYF,TGTGCCAGCAGCCCTAAGGGGGGCACTTACGAGCAGTACTTC
many,TRBD1,TRBJ2-7,TRBV6-1,CASSVRTGREQYF,TGTGCCAGCAGTGTGAGGACAGGGAGGGAGCAGTACTTC
many,-,TRBJ2-3,TRBV6-4,CASSDRGGTSTDTQYF,TGTGCCAGCAGTGACAGGGGCGGGACTAGCACAGATACGCAGTATTTT
few,-,TRBJ1-2,TRBV6-2/TRBV6-3,CASRSGTIGYTF,TGTGCCAGCAGGTCCGGGACAATTGGCTACACCTTC
few,-,TRBJ2-5,TRBV5-1,CASSWGLEKRTQYF,TGCGCCAGCAGCTGGGGCCTAGAGAAGAGAACCCAGTACTTC
many,TRBD2,TRBJ2-3,TRBV20-1,CSARLAGGVDTQYF,TGCAGTGCTAGGTTGGCCGGGGGGGTAGATACGCAGTATTTT
-,-,TRBJ2-1,TRBV29-1,CSVRLKFYNEQFF,TGCAGCGTTCGACTGAAATTCTACAATGAGCAGTTCTTC
many,TRBD2,TRBJ2-3,TRBV5-1,CASSSGTSGGATDTQYF,TGCGCCAGCAGCTCTGGGACTAGCGGGGGGGCCACAGATACGCAGTATTTT
many,-,TRBJ2-7,TRBV20-1,CSARDSAASYEQYF,TGCAGTGCTAGAGATTCGGCGGCCTCCTACGAGCAGTACTTC
many,TRBD1,TRBJ1-4,TRBV5-1,CASSLEAAGGGLFF,TGCGCCAGCAGCTTGGAGGCCGCAGGGGGAGGACTGTTTTTT
few,-,TRBJ2-5,TRBV20-1,CSARDLQGYQETQYF,TGCAGTGCTAGAGATTTGCAGGGGTACCAAGAGACCCAGTACTTC
-,-,TRBJ1-2,TRBV2,CASSDGQIYGYTF,TGTGCCAGCAGCGACGGGCAAATCTATGGCTACACCTTC
-,-,TRBJ1-5,TRBV6-2/TRBV6-3,CASSDWDIRNQPQHF,TGTGCCAGCAGTGACTGGGACATTCGAAATCAGCCCCAGCATTTT
few,-,TRBJ1-5,TRBV20-1,CSATDRRNQPQHF,TGCAGTGCTACTGACAGAAGAAATCAGCCCCAGCATTTT
many,-,TRBJ2-5,TRBV4-3,CASSPATGLQETQYF,TGTGCCAGCAGCCCAGCGACGGGGCTCCAGGAGACCCAGTACTTC
-,-,TRBJ1-1,TRBV6-5,CASSRGGRSTEAFF,TGTGCCAGCAGTCGGGGAGGGCGTAGCACTGAAGCTTTCTTT
many,TRBD1,TRBJ2-7,TRBV29-1,CSASPGTGGSYEQYF,TGCAGCGCCTCCCCCGGGACAGGGGGATCCTACGAGCAGTACTTC
many,TRBD1,TRBJ1-2,TRBV5-1,CASNRDRSNYGYTF,TGCGCCAGCAACAGGGACAGAAGTAACTATGGCTACACCTTC
few,-,TRBJ2-5,TRBV5-4,CASSLDLGQAQETQYF,TGTGCCAGCAGCTTGGATCTGGGGCAGGCCCAAGAGACCCAGTACTTC
-,TRBD2,TRBJ2-7,TRBV5-1,CASSLAATSGIFTEQYF,TGCGCCAGCAGCTTGGCCGCGACAAGCGGGATTTTCACCGAGCAGTACTTC
many,-,TRBJ2-4,TRBV4-3,CASSQDLGSGPKNIQYF,TGCGCCAGCAGCCAAGATCTGGGGTCAGGGCCCAAAAACATTCAGTACTTC
many,-,TRBJ1-5,TRBV4-3,CASSPQRGQPQHF,TGCGCCAGCAGCCCCCAGAGGGGACAGCCCCAGCATTTT
many,TRBD2,TRBJ2-5,TRBV2,CASRPGLGWRETQYF,TGTGCCAGCAGACCGGGACTAGGATGGCGAGAGACCCAGTACTTC
many,-,TRBJ2-1,TRBV27,CASSAGQRSGQFF,TGTGCCAGCAGTGCGGGACAGCGGTCCGGGCAGTTCTTC
many,-,TRBJ2-3,TRBV20-1,CSARLATDTQYF,TGCAGTGCTAGACTAGCGACAGATACGCAGTATTTT
many,-,TRBJ1-6,TRBV4-3,CASSQEPAGASYNSPLHF,TGCGCCAGCAGCCAAGAACCCGCAGGGGCCTCCTATAATTCACCCCTCCACTTT
-,-,TRBJ2-7,TRBV9,CASSPRGGINEQYF,TGTGCCAGCAGCCCCAGGGGAGGGATCAACGAGCAGTACTTC
-,-,TRBJ2-5,TRBV20-1,CSADRNGETQYF,TGCAGTGCAGACAGGAATGGAGAGACCCAGTACTTC
-,-,TRBJ2-5,TRBV21-1,CASTTTGRRETQYF,TGTGCCAGCACGACGACAGGCCGTCGGGAGACCCAGTACTTC
-,-,TRBJ1-2,TRBV11-2,CASSLDPGRTNYGYTF,TGTGCCAGCAGCTTGGACCCGGGACGGACTAACTATGGCTACACCTTC
many,-,TRBJ1-5,TRBV6-2/TRBV6-3,CASTHGSPGQPQHF,TGTGCCAGCACTCACGGGTCACCGGGGCAGCCCCAGCATTTT
-,TRBD2,TRBJ2-1,TRBV5-1,CASSPPGLAGALSEQFF,TGCGCCAGCAGCCCACCTGGACTAGCGGGAGCCCTTAGTGAGCAGTTCTTC
many,-,TRBJ2-7,TRBV12-3/TRBV12-4,CASSWLAGPPYEQYF,TGTGCCAGCAGTTGGTTGGCAGGACCTCCCTACGAGCAGTACTTC
-,TRBD1,TRBJ1-4,TRBV4-1,CASSQLRQGVDEKLFF,TGCGCCAGCAGCCAGCTGAGGCAGGGGGTTGATGAAAAACTGTTTTTT
many,TRBD1,TRBJ2-1,TRBV28,CASSFGTGGWDEQFF,TGTGCCAGCAGTTTTGGGACAGGGGGGTGGGATGAGCAGTTCTTC
many,-,TRBJ2-3,TRBV9,CASSEQGLSTDTQYF,TGTGCCAGCAGTGAACAGGGTTTGTCCACAGATACGCAGTATTTT
-,-,TRBJ1-1,TRBV7-2,CASSLVQPRVNTEAFF,TGTGCCAGCAGCTTAGTCCAGCCCAGGGTCAACACTGAAGCTTTCTTT
many,-,TRBJ2-7,TRBV28,CASSFGYEQYF,TGTGCCAGCAGTTTTGGTTACGAGCAGTACTTC
many,TRBD2,TRBJ2-1,TRBV20-1,CSARRTSGVYNEQFF,TGCAGTGCTAGAAGGACTAGCGGGGTGTACAATGAGCAGTTCTTC
-,-,TRBJ2-3,TRBV12-3/TRBV12-4,CASSPARRAGFSTDTQYF,TGTGCCAGCAGCCCGGCGCGGAGGGCCGGTTTCAGCACAGATACGCAGTATTTT
many,TRBD1,TRBJ2-5,TRBV6-1,CASSEWGTGNQETQYF,TGTGCCAGCAGTGAATGGGGGACAGGGAACCAAGAGACCCAGTACTTC
many,TRBD2,TRBJ2-3,TRBV9,CASSPSGGLSTDTQYF,TGTGCCAGCAGCCCCAGCGGGGGACTGAGCACAGATACGCAGTATTTT
few,-,TRBJ2-3,TRBV7-2,CASSWGVGGGSTDTQYF,TGTGCCAGCAGCTGGGGAGTCGGGGGAGGTAGCACAGATACGCAGTATTTT
-,TRBD2,TRBJ2-2,TRBV6-2/TRBV6-3,CASSKPPRERGDGTGELFF,TGTGCCAGCAGTAAACCCCCAAGGGAGCGGGGGGACGGCACCGGGGAGCTGTTTTTT
once,-,TRBJ2-7,TRBV19,CASSPLRGEQYF,TGTGCCAGTAGTCCCCTCAGGGGTGAGCAGTACTTC